This T cell receptor (beta chain) was sequenced during a study of shared clonotypes between healthy human individuals. CD8 cells regarded as naive lacked CD45RO, were positively chosen for CCR7, and omitted terminally differentiated effector memory CD45RA+ cells. Here immunoSEQ multiplex PCR was the method, and the copy in TCRdb shows in-frame clones only, minus some. The table lists about 1,800,000 clones, less than 95% of them singletons. After removal of 2 bases from V and 1 base from J, the junction contained 3 bases not matched to a gene. CDR1 is SNHLY and CDR2 is FYNNEI in the germline V gene. CDR3 length: 15 residues.

Sequencing was done on a sample of naive CD8+ T cells sorted from blood. The clonotype was recovered from a man between 18 and 35 years old in good health. This chain connects TRBV2 to TRBJ2-7, with 9 bases lining up with TRBD2. The CDR3 DNA follows: TGTGCCAGCAGTGAATTTAGCGGGGGATCCTACGAGCAGTACTTC. Protein product: CASSEFSGGSYEQYF.